This entry lists 13 T cell receptor beta chains sequenced from one sample in a study of T cell repertoires in cytomegalovirus infection. TCRdb reprocessed the reads via MiXCR and lists one record per CDR3 protein. The sample consists of about 920,000 distinct CDR3 sequences, roughly 30% of them appearing once. These receptors' antigens are unknown. The sample here was cultured CD8+ T cells from PBMCs, taken from culture after CMV antigen stimulation. The receptor source for this set is a human donor in good health (CMV status not recorded). Some clones in this sample may be carry-over from other donors' samples.

This clonotype was found a few times. The chain is built from TRBV7-9 and TRBJ1-1; the match to TRBD1 covers 9 bases. CDR1 and CDR2 (germline): SEHNR, FQNEAQ (reference sequence). V was clipped by 1 base and J by 1 base; unmatched bases: 7. This CDR3 has 17 amino acids. In DNA form, the CDR3 reads TGTGCCAGCAGCTTAGTGGGACAGGGAATATGGAACACTGAAGCTTTCTTT. This gives the protein CASSLVGQGIWNTEAFF.

The chain carries TRBV20-1 and TRBJ2-4; 8 bases fit TRBD2. Trimming removed 5 bases from V and 8 bases from J; junction bases left unmatched: 14. The CDR3 is made up of 15 amino acids. Germline-derived CDR1 and CDR2 are DFQATT and SNEGSKA (reference sequence). The CDR3 nucleotides are TGCAGTGCTGCGGGGGGACACCAATTTAGGGACATTCAGTACTTC. Translation: CSAAGGHQFRDIQYF.

The chain recombines TRBV4-1 with TRBJ2-1; D may be TRBD2 (5 bases). With 0 bases removed from V and 9 bases from J, the gap between germline ends came to 15 bases. CDR3 size: 15 residues. Germline V gene data show CDR1 as MGHRA and CDR2 as YSYEKL. The chain's CDR3 is CASSQDLTRTREQFF. The CDR3 coding sequence is TGCGCCAGCAGCCAAGATCTTACACGGACTCGTGAGCAGTTCTTC.

The rearrangement uses TRBV6-1 and TRBJ2-5, with D hard to call. The CDR3 contains 15 residues. Germline CDR1 reads MNHNS; CDR2 reads SASEGT. The V end was cut by 2 bases, the J end by 1 base, with 11 bases between. The CDR3 nucleotides are TGTGCCAGCAGTGAATTCGGTCAGTTCCAAGAGACCCAGTACTTC. Amino acids: CASSEFGQFQETQYF.

This clonotype was detected a few times. V gene TRBV12-5 combines with J gene TRBJ1-2; TRBD1 might be the D (5 bases). The V and J ends lost 3 bases and 8 bases respectively, with 10 bases between them. Germline values: CDR1 LGHNT, CDR2 FRNRAP. CDR3 size: 12 residues. The CDR3 sequence is CASGLAGDGYTF. Written as DNA, the CDR3 is TGTGCTAGTGGTTTAGCGGGGGACGGCTACACCTTC.

On this clonotype itself: A read error may produce the germline difference seen at one junction end. This sequence joins TRBV10-1 and TRBJ2-2, with 13 bases that match TRBD2. The CDR3 is 18 amino acids. Per the germline V gene, CDR1 is WNHNN and CDR2 is SYGVQD (reference sequence). The CDR3 loop reads CASSDHILAGGITGELFF. DNA for the CDR3: TGTGCCAGCAGTGACCATATACTAGCGGGGGGGATAACCGGGGAGCTGTTTTTT.

The chain couples TRBV4-1 to TRBJ2-7; D unresolved. Germline loops: CDR1 MGHRA, CDR2 YSYEKL. V was pared by 0 bases and J by 5 bases, with 11 bases between. The CDR3 extends over 14 amino acids. CDR3: CASSQDHTGNEQYV. The CDR3 region has the DNA TGCGCCAGCAGCCAAGATCATACGGGCAACGAGCAGTACGTC.

This clonotype showed up many times. The gene calls are TRBV7-9 and TRBJ2-1, with 9 bases that match TRBD2. Germline-derived CDR1 and CDR2 are SEHNR and FQNEAQ (reference sequence). The ends lost 2 bases at V and 9 bases at J; junction bases unmatched: 5. CDR3 size: 14 residues. The CDR3 region is CASSLLAGLTEQFF. As DNA, the CDR3 is TGTGCCAGCAGCTTACTAGCGGGGCTCACTGAGCAGTTCTTC.

This clonotype has ten or more counts. The chain carries TRBV9 and TRBJ1-1, with D possibly TRBD1 on 5 matching bases. The germline V gene has CDR1 SGDLS and CDR2 YYNGEE. The CDR3 loop spans 13 amino acids. Trimming left V 2 bases short and J 4 bases short, with 9 bases between. The CDR3 loop is CASSVGGATEAFF. The CDR3 region has the DNA TGTGCCAGCAGCGTTGGAGGGGCCACTGAAGCTTTCTTT.

Comment on this clonotype: Because it lacks the conserved phenylalanine or tryptophan at the end, this CDR3 is likely a read error. The rearrangement joins TRBV6-1 to TRBJ2-3; D is unresolved. There are 11 residues in the CDR3. Germline lookup yields CDR1 MNHNS and CDR2 SASEGT. The V gene lost 6 bases and the J gene lost 3 bases, with 4 bases spanning the gap. The DNA of the CDR3 is TGTGCCAGCAGGCATACAGATACGCAGTATTTG. This sequence encodes CASRHTDTQYL.

This clonotype came up many times. The chain couples TRBV6-2 or TRBV6-3 to TRBJ2-6; D call uncertain. The CDR3 length is 16 residues. V was cut by 0 bases and J by 3 bases, with 9 bases left in between. Germline lookup yields CDR1 MNHEY and CDR2 SVGEGT. DNA for the CDR3: TGTGCCAGCAGTTACTCGAGGCTCAGTGGGGCCAACGTCCTGACTTTC. It translates to CASSYSRLSGANVLTF.

This clonotype was seen a few times. The V gene is TRBV6-6, the J gene TRBJ1-2; TRBD1 might be the D (6 bases). This CDR3 contains 20 residues. V was trimmed by 0 bases and J by 4 bases, leaving 27 bases between them. Germline loops: CDR1 MNHNY, CDR2 SVGAGI (reference sequence). Written as DNA, the CDR3 is TGTGCCAGCAGTTACTCCGCCGGGACGGGGGCGATTAAGCAGGGCTATGGCTACACCTTC. Its protein product is CASSYSAGTGAIKQGYGYTF.

V and J are TRBV5-6 and TRBJ2-2; the D gene is possibly TRBD2 (6 bases). The length of the CDR3 is 15 residues. Per germline, CDR1 SGHDT and CDR2 YYEEEE. The V gene lost 3 bases and the J gene lost 6 bases, with 15 bases spanning the gap. The chain's CDR3 is CASSWRRGSAGELFF. The CDR3 bases are TGTGCCAGCAGCTGGCGGAGGGGCTCTGCCGGGGAGCTGTTTTTT.